Reported below is one TCR beta chain. What it binds is not known. This specimen comes from a study of siplizumab effects on memory and regulatory T cells. Study conclusions and caveats: To unstimulated subsets, only a minor fraction of alloreactive clones could be mapped.

Sequenced by immunoSEQ multiplex PCR; TCRdb stores in-frame clones only, minus some. The sample has about 120,000 clones, around 95% seen once. Germline V gene lookup returns CDR1 MNHNY and CDR2 SVGAGI (reference sequence). Germline trimming cut 1 base from V and 8 bases from J; bases unmatched to any gene: 1. The CDR3 contains 13 residues. J is TRBJ2-1 and V is TRBV6-6, with 8 bases matching TRBD1. The sequence came from a human donor in good health. Specimen: non-Treg CD4+ T cells sorted from blood. The CDR3 is CASSYLTGDEQFF. The CDR3 region has the DNA TGTGCCAGCAGTTACTTGACAGGGGATGAGCAGTTCTTC.